Each of the 23 T cell receptor beta chains below was sequenced from the same sample in a study of shared clonotypes between healthy human individuals. Positive CCR7 selection of CD45RO-negative cells yielded the naive CD8 cells, and terminally differentiated effector memory CD45RA+ cells were excluded. The data were produced by immunoSEQ multiplex PCR, yet TCRdb's version contains in-frame clones alone and is incomplete. The data show some 2,100,000 clones, with approximately 94% seen just once and around 1.7% held by the top ten. Source material: naive CD8+ T cells from PBMCs. Source of these receptors: a man aged 18 to 30 in good health. Some clones in this sample may be carry-over from other donors' samples.

The rearrangement joins TRBV10-3 to TRBJ2-5, with 9 bases aligning to TRBD1. The CDR3 has 14 amino acids. Germline lookup yields CDR1 ENHRY and CDR2 SYGVKD. V was clipped by 4 bases and J by 7 bases; unmatched bases: 7. CDR3 bases: TGTGCCATCAGTGCGACAGGGGGTAGGGCGACCCAGTACTTC. It encodes CAISATGGRATQYF.

J is TRBJ2-1 and V is TRBV12-5; D remains ambiguous. In germline, CDR1 is LGHNT, CDR2 FRNRAP. V lost 6 bases and J lost 10, with 22 bases in between. This CDR3 comprises 15 residues. The CDR3 loop is CASGPLRSRYTEQFF. CDR3 nucleotides: TGTGCTAGTGGCCCCCTCCGGAGTAGGTACACGGAGCAGTTCTTC.

V gene TRBV9 combines with J gene TRBJ2-6; TRBD1 or TRBD2 may be the D gene (5 bases each). Germline V CDR1 and CDR2: SGDLS, YYNGEE. The CDR3 sequence is 21 residues long. V gave up 1 base and J gave up 0 bases, with 23 bases separating them. The chain's CDR3 is CASSVTPSTGPKDSGANVLTF. The CDR3 region has the DNA TGTGCCAGCAGCGTAACCCCCAGTACGGGGCCCAAAGACTCTGGGGCCAACGTCCTGACTTTC.

This chain uses TRBV28 with TRBJ2-6; 9 bases align to TRBD1. The J segment lost 0 bases and the V segment lost 6 bases, leaving 3 bases of the junction unmatched. The CDR3 runs to 16 residues. Per germline, CDR1 MDHEN and CDR2 SYDVKM. The CDR3 loop is CASRGTGSSGANVLTF. DNA of the CDR3: TGTGCCAGCAGAGGGACAGGGAGCTCTGGGGCCAACGTCCTGACTTTC.

The V and J genes are TRBV4-3 and TRBJ2-5; 9 nucleotides line up with TRBD2. Germline CDR1 is LGHNA and CDR2 is YSLEER. The CDR3 has 17 amino acids. J gave up 3 bases and V 0 bases, and 8 bases lay outside the gene matches. The CDR3 sequence is CASSQDGGAGGKETQYF. The CDR3 coding sequence is TGCGCCAGCAGCCAAGATGGGGGAGCGGGAGGCAAAGAGACCCAGTACTTC.

The chain uses TRBV7-9 and TRBJ1-1; D unclear. V lost 4 bases and J 6 bases, leaving 18 bases between the germline ends. This CDR3 has 15 amino acids. CDR1 and CDR2 from the germline V gene are SEHNR and FQNEAQ (reference sequence). The CDR3: CASSSGRSFNAEAFF. CDR3 nucleotides: TGTGCCAGCAGCTCCGGACGGTCCTTCAATGCTGAAGCTTTCTTT.

The chain links TRBV9 to TRBJ2-7; 10 nucleotides match TRBD2. Germline-derived CDR1 and CDR2 are SGDLS and YYNGEE. This CDR3 spans 15 amino acids. Germline trimming cut 4 bases from V and 4 bases from J; bases unmatched to any gene: 8. CDR3 nucleotide sequence: TGTGCCAGCAGCTCCGAGGGGGGACTAGCGTACGAGCAGTACTTC. Translated, it gives CASSSEGGLAYEQYF.

The chain employs TRBV7-8 and TRBJ1-3, with D unresolved. The V end was cut by 5 bases, the J end by 0 bases, with 17 bases between. The CDR3 has 17 amino acids. Germline V gives CDR1 SGHVS, CDR2 FQNEAQ. The CDR3 is CASSPRWAESSGNTIYF. For the CDR3, the DNA is TGTGCCAGCAGCCCCCGGTGGGCGGAGAGCTCTGGAAACACCATATATTTT.

V is TRBV5-6 and J is TRBJ2-2, with D tentatively TRBD1 (6 bases). V shed 1 base and J shed 6 bases, with 7 bases lying between them. Germline lookup yields CDR1 SGHDT and CDR2 YYEEEE. The CDR3 is made up of 13 amino acids. The CDR3 DNA sequence: TGTGCCAGCAGCTTGAAGGGGGCCGGGGAGCTGTTTTTT. Translating gives CASSLKGAGELFF.

This chain uses TRBV19 with TRBJ2-7; 10 bases are shared with TRBD2. With 5 bases clipped from V and 3 bases from J, the junction kept 7 bases outside the gene matches. The germline gives CDR1 LNHDA, CDR2 SQIVND (reference sequence). The CDR3 spans 15 residues. CDR3 amino acids: CASSPPGLASYEQYF. The CDR3 DNA follows: TGTGCCAGTAGTCCTCCGGGACTAGCGAGCTACGAGCAGTACTTC.

The rearrangement joins TRBV4-1 to TRBJ1-2, with unresolved D. Trimming cost V 1 base and J 3 bases, with 12 bases left between them. This CDR3 region has 15 residues. The germline CDR1 and CDR2 sequences are MGHRA and YSYEKL. The CDR3 sequence is CASSQVDGSDYGYTF. Here the CDR3 DNA reads TGCGCCAGCAGCCAAGTCGACGGGTCGGACTATGGCTACACCTTC.

The rearrangement joins TRBV11-2 to TRBJ2-7; 7 bases are a match to TRBD1. The CDR3 spans 15 residues. Germline V CDR1 and CDR2: SGHAT, FQNNGV. After removal of 7 bases from V and 3 bases from J, the junction contained 12 bases not matched to a gene. The CDR3 spells CASNDDRPGGYEQYF. The DNA for the CDR3 is TGTGCCAGCAACGATGATAGACCAGGGGGCTACGAGCAGTACTTC.

The CDR3 loop is CASSGSPGLAGEEQFF. Here the CDR3 DNA reads TGTGCCAGCAGTGGGTCTCCGGGACTAGCGGGAGAAGAGCAGTTCTTC. V is TRBV2 and J is TRBJ2-1; 14 nucleotides line up with TRBD2. This CDR3 contains 16 residues. V gave up 4 bases and J gave up 10 bases; unmatched junction bases: 9. Germline CDR1 SNHLY, CDR2 FYNNEI.

J is TRBJ1-4 and V is TRBV9; TRBD1 might be the D (5 bases). Germline values: CDR1 SGDLS, CDR2 YYNGEE. V was shortened by 5 bases and J by 5 bases, with 16 bases between the two germline ends. The CDR3 is 15 amino acids. The CDR3 DNA follows: TGTGCCAGCAGTCCCTCGGGGGTAACCAATGAAAAACTGTTTTTT. It specifies CASSPSGVTNEKLFF.

The chain uses TRBV4-1 and TRBJ2-5, with TRBD2 identical over 8 bases. The junction had 11 bases not matched to a gene; V was cut back by 0 bases and J by 5 bases. CDR3 length equals 17 residues. Germline CDR1 reads MGHRA; CDR2 reads YSYEKL. The DNA of the CDR3 is TGCGCCAGCAGCCAAGAGCGAAGCGGGAGAATTTGGGAGACCCAGTACTTC. Its protein is CASSQERSGRIWETQYF.

V and J are TRBV11-1 and TRBJ2-7; D gene unclear. Trimming removed 5 bases at V and 0 bases at J, with 14 bases between. This CDR3 spans 15 amino acids. Germline assignment: CDR1 SGHAT and CDR2 FQDESV (reference sequence). CDR3 residues: CASSIDGGISYEQYF. As DNA, the CDR3 is TGTGCCAGCAGCATAGACGGTGGAATCTCCTACGAGCAGTACTTC.

V usage is TRBV23-1 and J usage is TRBJ1-2; D possibly corresponds to TRBD1 (6 bases). TRBV23-1 is recorded as an ORF, its role being uncertain. The CDR3 covers 14 residues. The V and J ends lost 10 bases and 3 bases respectively, with 18 bases between them. CDR3 in amino acids: CATPRGGLDYGYTF. CDR3 bases: TGCGCCACCCCGAGGGGGGGGCTGGACTATGGCTACACCTTC.

This chain joins TRBV27 and TRBJ2-1; 13 positions agree with TRBD2. The V segment lost 4 bases and the J segment 9 bases; nucleotides outside the gene matches: 6. The CDR3 has 15 residues. Germline V lookup: CDR1 MNHEY, CDR2 SMNVEV (reference sequence). This CDR3 is CASSSPLAGGPEQFF. CDR3 in DNA: TGTGCCAGCAGTTCACCACTAGCGGGAGGGCCTGAGCAGTTCTTC.

The rearrangement links TRBV2 to TRBJ1-2; D is uncertain. CDR1 is SNHLY, CDR2 FYNNEI, per germline. V was shortened by 2 bases and J by 4 bases, with 11 bases between the two germline ends. The CDR3 totals 14 residues. DNA of the CDR3: TGTGCCAGCAGTGAATGGGTCGGAACCTATGGCTACACCTTC. Its translation is CASSEWVGTYGYTF.

The genes are TRBV9 and TRBJ2-3; 8 bases line up with TRBD2. This CDR3 has 15 residues. Unmatched junction bases numbered 4, after V lost 2 bases and J lost 2 bases. Germline lookup yields CDR1 SGDLS and CDR2 YYNGEE. The CDR3 nucleotides are TGTGCCAGCAGCGTCACGACTAGCGCCACAGATACGCAGTATTTT. Translating it yields CASSVTTSATDTQYF.

Worth noting for this clone: Other nucleotide sequences in the sample specify the same CDR3. CDR3 nucleotides: TGTGCCAGCAGCTTAGGAGGGGGCGAGCAGTACTTC. It encodes CASSLGGGEQYF. The rearrangement uses TRBV7-8 and TRBJ2-7; tentative D call: TRBD1 (6 bases). V was clipped by 1 base and J by 6 bases, with 7 bases between them. The CDR3 extends over 12 amino acids. The germline V gene encodes CDR1 SGHVS and CDR2 FQNEAQ.

This clone was picked up a small number of times. The chain couples TRBV9 to TRBJ1-1; D perhaps matches TRBD1 (6 bases). Trimming took 0 bases from V and 5 from J, leaving 11 bases between them. Germline values: CDR1 SGDLS, CDR2 YYNGEE. The CDR3 consists of 14 residues. As DNA, the CDR3 is TGTGCCAGCAGCGTAGGGACAGAGGCTACTGAAGCTTTCTTT. Protein: CASSVGTEATEAFF.

V is TRBV19 and J is TRBJ1-5; 7 bases fit TRBD1. CDR1 and CDR2 from the germline V gene are LNHDA and SQIVND (reference sequence). The CDR3 extends over 14 amino acids. V was clipped by 4 bases and J by 4 bases; unmatched bases: 4. CDR3 region: CASSTPGGNQPQHF. CDR3 nucleotides: TGTGCCAGTAGTACCCCAGGGGGAAATCAGCCCCAGCATTTT.